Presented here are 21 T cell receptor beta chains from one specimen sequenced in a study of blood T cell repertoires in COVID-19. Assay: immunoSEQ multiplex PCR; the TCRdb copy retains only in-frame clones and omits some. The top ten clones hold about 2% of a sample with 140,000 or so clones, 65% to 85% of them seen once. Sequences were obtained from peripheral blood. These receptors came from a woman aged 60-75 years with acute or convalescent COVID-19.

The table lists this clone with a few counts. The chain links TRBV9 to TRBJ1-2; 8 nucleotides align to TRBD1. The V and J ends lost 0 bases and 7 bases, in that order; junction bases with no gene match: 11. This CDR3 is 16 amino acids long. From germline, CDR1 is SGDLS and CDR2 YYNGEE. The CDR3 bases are TGTGCCAGCAGCGTAGCGGCCCAGGGGGCGCCTTCTGGCTACACCTTC. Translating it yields CASSVAAQGAPSGYTF.

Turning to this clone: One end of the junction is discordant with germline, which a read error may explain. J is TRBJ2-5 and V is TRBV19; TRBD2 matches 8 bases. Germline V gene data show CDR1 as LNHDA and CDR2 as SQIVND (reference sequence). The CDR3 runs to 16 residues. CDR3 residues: CASSRHSGEERKAQYF. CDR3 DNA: TGTGCCAGCAGTAGACATAGCGGGGAAGAAAGAAAGGCCCAGTACTTC.

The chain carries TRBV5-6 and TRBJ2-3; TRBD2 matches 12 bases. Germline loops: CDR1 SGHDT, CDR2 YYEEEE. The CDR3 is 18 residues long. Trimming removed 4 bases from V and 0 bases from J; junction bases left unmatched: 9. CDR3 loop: CASSTLKTSGRSTDTQYF. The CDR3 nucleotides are TGTGCCAGCAGCACCTTAAAGACTAGCGGGAGAAGCACAGATACGCAGTATTTT. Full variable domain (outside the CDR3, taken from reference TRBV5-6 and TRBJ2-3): DAGVTQSPTHLIKTRGQQVTLRCSPKSGHDTVSWYQQALGQGPQFIFQYYEEEERQRGNFPDRFSGHQFPNYSSELNVNALLLGDSALYLCASSTLKTSGRSTDTQYFGPGTRLTVL.

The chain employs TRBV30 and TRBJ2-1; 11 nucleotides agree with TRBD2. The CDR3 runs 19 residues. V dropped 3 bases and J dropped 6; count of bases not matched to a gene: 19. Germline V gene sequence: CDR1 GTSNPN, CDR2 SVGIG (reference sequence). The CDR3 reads CAWRTVMGWDGTSGNEQFF. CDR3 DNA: TGTGCCTGGAGAACTGTGATGGGATGGGACGGGACTAGCGGCAATGAGCAGTTCTTC. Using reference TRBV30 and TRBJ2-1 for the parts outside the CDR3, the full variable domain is SQTIHQWPATLVQPVGSPLSLECTVEGTSNPNLYWYRQAAGRGLQLLFYSVGIGQISSEVPQNLSASRPQDRQFILSSKKLLLSDSGFYLCAWRTVMGWDGTSGNEQFFGPGTRLTVL.

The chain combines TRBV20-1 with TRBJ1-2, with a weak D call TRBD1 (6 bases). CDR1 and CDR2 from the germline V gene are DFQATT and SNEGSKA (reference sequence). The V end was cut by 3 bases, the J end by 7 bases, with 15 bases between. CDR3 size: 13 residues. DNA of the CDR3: TGCAGTGCTAGTGCAGGGGTTGGCCGTGGCTACACCTTC. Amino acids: CSASAGVGRGYTF.

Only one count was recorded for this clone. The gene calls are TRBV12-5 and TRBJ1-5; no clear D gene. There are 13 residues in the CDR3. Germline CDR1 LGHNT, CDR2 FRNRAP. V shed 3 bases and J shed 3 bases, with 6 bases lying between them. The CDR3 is CASGLNLNQPQHF. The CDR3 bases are TGTGCTAGTGGTTTAAATCTCAATCAGCCCCAGCATTTT.

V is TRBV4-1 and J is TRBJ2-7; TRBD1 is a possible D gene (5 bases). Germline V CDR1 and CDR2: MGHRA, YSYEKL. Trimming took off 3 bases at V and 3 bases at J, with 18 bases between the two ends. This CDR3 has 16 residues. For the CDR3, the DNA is TGCGCCAGCAGCCAGGAAGCTAGGGGCTTACTCTACGAGCAGTACTTC. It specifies CASSQEARGLLYEQYF.

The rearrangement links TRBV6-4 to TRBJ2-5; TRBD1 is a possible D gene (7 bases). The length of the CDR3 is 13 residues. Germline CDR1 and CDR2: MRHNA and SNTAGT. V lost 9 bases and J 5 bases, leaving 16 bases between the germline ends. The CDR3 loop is CARTQTGRETQYF. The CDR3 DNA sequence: TGTGCCAGGACCCAGACAGGGAGGGAGACCCAGTACTTC.

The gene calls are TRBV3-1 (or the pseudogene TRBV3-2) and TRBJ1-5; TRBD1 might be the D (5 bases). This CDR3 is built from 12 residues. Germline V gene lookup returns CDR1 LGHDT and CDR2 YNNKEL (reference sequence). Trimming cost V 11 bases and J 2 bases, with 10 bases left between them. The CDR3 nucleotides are TGTGCCGCGGGGGGGGGCAATCAGCCCCAGCATTTT. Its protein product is CAAGGGNQPQHF.

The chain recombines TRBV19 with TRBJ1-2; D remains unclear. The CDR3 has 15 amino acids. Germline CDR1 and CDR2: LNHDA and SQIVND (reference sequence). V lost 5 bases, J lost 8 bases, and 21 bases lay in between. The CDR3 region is CASSPHSNQRGGYTF. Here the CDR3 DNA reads TGTGCCAGTAGTCCCCACAGCAACCAACGGGGAGGCTACACCTTC.

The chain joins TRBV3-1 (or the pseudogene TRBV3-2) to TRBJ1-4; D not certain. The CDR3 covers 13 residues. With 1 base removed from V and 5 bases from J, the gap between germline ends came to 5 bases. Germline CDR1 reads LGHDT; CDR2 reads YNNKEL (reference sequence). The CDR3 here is CASSQAQNEKLFF. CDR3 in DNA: TGTGCCAGCAGCCAAGCACAGAATGAAAAACTGTTTTTT.

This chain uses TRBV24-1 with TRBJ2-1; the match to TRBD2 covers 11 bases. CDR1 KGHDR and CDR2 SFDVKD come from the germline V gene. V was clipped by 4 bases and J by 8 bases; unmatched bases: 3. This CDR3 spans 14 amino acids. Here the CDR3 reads CATSDLAGGHEQFF. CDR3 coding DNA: TGTGCCACCAGTGACCTAGCGGGAGGCCATGAGCAGTTCTTC.

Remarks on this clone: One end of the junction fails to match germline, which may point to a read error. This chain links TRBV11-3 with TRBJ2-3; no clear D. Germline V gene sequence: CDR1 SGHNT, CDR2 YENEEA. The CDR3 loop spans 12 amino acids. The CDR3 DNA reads TGTGCCAGCAGCCGGAGCAGAGATACGCAGTATTTT. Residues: CASSRSRDTQYF.

The CDR3 sequence: CAWSEGLAGANEQFF. CDR3 sequence (DNA): TGTGCCTGGAGCGAGGGACTAGCGGGAGCAAATGAGCAGTTCTTC. The rearrangement links TRBV30 to TRBJ2-1, with 14 bases aligning to TRBD2. The CDR3 sequence is 15 residues long. J was trimmed by 7 bases and V by 3 bases; bases with no gene match: 5. Germline loops: CDR1 GTSNPN, CDR2 SVGIG (reference sequence).

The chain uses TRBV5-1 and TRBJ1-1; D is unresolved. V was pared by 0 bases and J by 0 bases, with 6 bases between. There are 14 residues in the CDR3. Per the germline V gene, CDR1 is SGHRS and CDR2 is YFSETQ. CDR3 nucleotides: TGCGCCAGCAGCTTGGGGGCTTTGAACACTGAAGCTTTCTTT. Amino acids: CASSLGALNTEAFF.

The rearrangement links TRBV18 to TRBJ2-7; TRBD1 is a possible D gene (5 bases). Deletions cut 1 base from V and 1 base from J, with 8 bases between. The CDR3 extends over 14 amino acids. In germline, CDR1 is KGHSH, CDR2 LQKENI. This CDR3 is CASSPRRESYEQYF. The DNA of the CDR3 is TGTGCCAGCTCACCACGCAGGGAATCCTACGAGCAGTACTTC.

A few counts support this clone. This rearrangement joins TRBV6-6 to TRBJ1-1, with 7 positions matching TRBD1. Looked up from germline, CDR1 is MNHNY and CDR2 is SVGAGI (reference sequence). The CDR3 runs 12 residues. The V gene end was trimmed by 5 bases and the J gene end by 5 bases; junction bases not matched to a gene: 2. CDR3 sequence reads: CASSLRGTEAFF. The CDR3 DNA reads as TGTGCCAGCAGTCTCAGGGGGACTGAAGCTTTCTTT.

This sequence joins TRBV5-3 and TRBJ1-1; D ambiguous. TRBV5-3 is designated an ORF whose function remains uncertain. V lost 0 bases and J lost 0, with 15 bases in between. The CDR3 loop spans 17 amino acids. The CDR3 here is CARSLGLDRGLNTEAFF. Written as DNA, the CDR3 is TGTGCCAGAAGCTTGGGGCTTGACCGGGGATTGAACACTGAAGCTTTCTTT.

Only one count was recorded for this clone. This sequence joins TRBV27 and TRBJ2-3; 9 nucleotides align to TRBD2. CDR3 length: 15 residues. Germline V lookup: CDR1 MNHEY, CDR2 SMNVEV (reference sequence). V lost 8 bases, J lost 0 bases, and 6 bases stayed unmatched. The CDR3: CASRFSGSSTDTQYF. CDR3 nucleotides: TGTGCCAGCCGGTTTAGCGGGAGCAGCACAGATACGCAGTATTTT.

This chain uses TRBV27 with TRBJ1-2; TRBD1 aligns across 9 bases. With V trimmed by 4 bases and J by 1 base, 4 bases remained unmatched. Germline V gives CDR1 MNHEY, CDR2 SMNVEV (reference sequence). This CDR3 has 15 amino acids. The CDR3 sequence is CASSSGQGNNYGYTF. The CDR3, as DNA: TGTGCCAGCAGTTCGGGACAGGGTAATAACTATGGCTACACCTTC.

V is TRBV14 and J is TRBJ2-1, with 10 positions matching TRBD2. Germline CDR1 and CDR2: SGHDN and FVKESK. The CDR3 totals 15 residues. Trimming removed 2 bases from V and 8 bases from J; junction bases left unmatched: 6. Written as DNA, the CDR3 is TGTGCCAGCAGCCAAAGCGGGAGGGCCTGGGATGAGCAGTTCTTC. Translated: CASSQSGRAWDEQFF.